The 26 T cell receptor beta chains below come from one sample, sequenced in a study of identical twins. Using its own MiXCR run on the 5' RACE reads, TCRdb lists one record per CDR3 protein. Here the sample spans around 690,000 distinct CDR3 sequences, 21% being singletons. Separately, the same data were catalogued under a study of T cells expressing NK-cell markers.

Input material: PBMCs. These TCRs come from a woman younger than 30 in good health.

CDR3 loop: CASSVTAYNEQFF. The CDR3 DNA reads as TGTGCCAGCAGTGTGACAGCTTACAATGAGCAGTTCTTC. J is TRBJ2-1 and V is TRBV2; D is perhaps TRBD1 (5 bases). The germline V gene has CDR1 SNHLY and CDR2 FYNNEI. Trimming cost V 4 bases and J 4 bases, with 8 bases left between them. The CDR3 is made up of 13 amino acids.

This clonotype was seen a few times. This chain links TRBV7-2 with TRBJ2-7; 10 bases agree with TRBD1. Germline V gene lookup returns CDR1 SGHTA and CDR2 FQGNSA. The V gene end was trimmed by 3 bases and the J gene end by 1 base; junction bases not matched to a gene: 9. This CDR3 has 17 residues. CDR3 DNA sequence: TGTGCCAGCAGCTTCCCTCTAGACAGGGGGCCGTCCTACGAGCAGTACTTC. It translates to CASSFPLDRGPSYEQYF.

This clonotype showed up just a few times. The rearrangement links TRBV5-1 to TRBJ2-4, with 7 bases aligning to TRBD1. The ends lost 5 bases at V and 6 bases at J; junction bases unmatched: 5. Looked up from germline, CDR1 is SGHRS and CDR2 is YFSETQ. The CDR3 spans 13 residues. CDR3 residues: CASRLGQRNIQYF. Here the CDR3 DNA reads TGCGCCAGCAGACTGGGACAGCGAAACATTCAGTACTTC. Full variable domain (outside the CDR3, taken from reference TRBV5-1 and TRBJ2-4): KAGVTQTPRYLIKTRGQQVTLSCSPISGHRSVSWYQQTPGQGLQFLFEYFSETQRNKGNFPGRFSGRQFSNSRSEMNVSTLELGDSALYLCASRLGQRNIQYFGAGTRLSVL.

The CDR3 here is CASSLGTRDTQYF. The CDR3 DNA reads as TGCGCCAGCAGCTTGGGAACAAGGGATACGCAGTATTTT. V gene TRBV5-1 combines with J gene TRBJ2-3, with D hard to call. Germline V gene lookup returns CDR1 SGHRS and CDR2 YFSETQ. The CDR3 totals 13 residues. The V and J ends lost 0 bases and 6 bases respectively, with 8 bases between them.

In its sample, this clonotype was seen a few times. The gene calls are TRBV10-3 and TRBJ2-4, with D perhaps matching TRBD2 (5 bases). The germline V gene has CDR1 ENHRY and CDR2 SYGVKD. The germline V and J ends were trimmed by 4 bases and 0 bases, with 7 bases remaining between them. The CDR3 loop spans 14 amino acids. The CDR3 DNA sequence: TGTGCCATCAGTGGGACTGTAGCCAAAAACATTCAGTACTTC. Its translation is CAISGTVAKNIQYF.

J is TRBJ1-6 and V is TRBV20-1; unclear D gene. CDR1 and CDR2 (germline): DFQATT, SNEGSKA (reference sequence). The CDR3 has 16 amino acids. The V gene lost 3 bases and the J gene lost 4 bases, with 16 bases spanning the gap. The CDR3 DNA sequence: TGCAGTGCTAGGGCCCCGGGTATAAGGTATAATTCACCCCTCCACTTT. Protein product: CSARAPGIRYNSPLHF.

This clonotype was seen a handful of times. The chain links TRBV28 to TRBJ2-1; 12 bases agree with TRBD1. Germline CDR1 reads MDHEN; CDR2 reads SYDVKM. The CDR3 sequence is 16 residues long. The V gene end was trimmed by 4 bases and the J gene end by 9 bases; junction bases not matched to a gene: 10. The CDR3 protein is CASSSPGTGGRGEQFF. CDR3 DNA: TGTGCCAGCAGTTCGCCCGGGACAGGGGGCCGAGGTGAGCAGTTCTTC. Full variable domain (remainder filled in from reference TRBV28 and TRBJ2-1): DVKVTQSSRYLVKRTGEKVFLECVQDMDHENMFWYRQDPGLGLRLIYFSYDVKMKEKGDIPEGYSVSREKKERFSLILESASTNQTSMYLCASSSPGTGGRGEQFFGPGTRLTVL.

V usage is TRBV7-2 and J usage is TRBJ2-2; 7 bases line up with TRBD1. V was pared by 6 bases and J by 3 bases, with 7 bases of the junction left unmatched. The CDR3 totals 15 residues. Germline V gene lookup returns CDR1 SGHTA and CDR2 FQGNSA. In DNA form, the CDR3 reads TGTGCCAGCAGACGGACAGGCCACGACACCGGGGAGCTGTTTTTT. Protein: CASRRTGHDTGELFF.

The chain couples TRBV10-3 to TRBJ1-6; 10 bases align to TRBD1. V shed 6 bases and J 7 bases; nucleotides not matched to a gene: 6. The CDR3 covers 15 residues. Looked up from germline, CDR1 is ENHRY and CDR2 is SYGVKD. The CDR3 here is CAISLDRGRNSPLHF. Written as DNA, the CDR3 is TGTGCCATCAGCTTGGACAGGGGGAGAAATTCACCCCTCCACTTT.

This clonotype was seen ten or more times. The J gene is TRBJ1-2, the V gene TRBV12-3 or TRBV12-4; D gene unclear. CDR3 length: 13 amino acids. V dropped 3 bases and J dropped 8 bases, with 13 bases sitting between them. DNA for the CDR3: TGTGCCAGCAGTTTTACTAATGGGAGCGGCTACACCTTC. Translating it yields CASSFTNGSGYTF.

The chain uses TRBV5-1 and TRBJ2-1; the match to TRBD2 covers 13 bases. The CDR3 is 16 amino acids. Germline V CDR1 and CDR2: SGHRS, YFSETQ. The V gene end was trimmed by 3 bases and the J gene end by 6 bases; junction bases not matched to a gene: 6. The chain's CDR3 is CASSSGTSGTGNEQFF. For the CDR3, the DNA is TGCGCCAGCAGCTCAGGGACTAGCGGGACGGGCAATGAGCAGTTCTTC.

This clonotype was picked up a small number of times. The chain combines TRBV10-3 with TRBJ1-4; the match to TRBD1 covers 9 bases. The V segment lost 6 bases and the J segment 6 bases; nucleotides outside the gene matches: 5. Germline V gene lookup returns CDR1 ENHRY and CDR2 SYGVKD. This CDR3 is 14 amino acids long. As DNA, the CDR3 is TGTGCCATCAGGGACCGGGACAGGGATGAAAAACTGTTTTTT. Its protein product is CAIRDRDRDEKLFF.

The genes are TRBV14 and TRBJ2-7, with D possibly being TRBD1 (5 bases). The CDR3 sequence is 16 residues long. CDR1 and CDR2 from the germline V gene are SGHDN and FVKESK. V lost 0 bases, J lost 7 bases, and 19 bases lay in between. The CDR3 bases are TGTGCCAGCAGCCAAGATCTCGCTAGGGGATCGGTAGAGCAGTACTTC. Translation: CASSQDLARGSVEQYF.

The chain couples TRBV5-6 to TRBJ2-3; D call uncertain. The germline gives CDR1 SGHDT, CDR2 YYEEEE. CDR3 length: 13 residues. V was clipped by 3 bases and J by 2 bases, with 7 bases between them. The DNA for the CDR3 is TGTGCCAGCAGCTCCCAGGTCACAGATACGCAGTATTTT. Protein product: CASSSQVTDTQYF.

This sequence joins TRBV11-1 and TRBJ1-5, with a possible D match to TRBD1 (6 bases). V was clipped by 5 bases and J by 3 bases, with 11 bases between them. This CDR3 comprises 14 residues. The germline gives CDR1 SGHAT, CDR2 FQDESV (reference sequence). The CDR3 bases are TGTGCCAGCAGCCCGGACAGAACCAATCAGCCCCAGCATTTT. This encodes CASSPDRTNQPQHF. The variable domain in full, completed from reference TRBV11-1 and TRBJ1-5, reads EAEVAQSPRYKITEKSQAVAFWCDPISGHATLYWYRQILGQGPELLVQFQDESVVDDSQLPKDRFSAERLKGVDSTLKIQPAELGDSAMYLCASSPDRTNQPQHFGDGTRLSIL.

The table lists this clonotype with many counts. The chain joins TRBV20-1 to TRBJ1-6; D may be TRBD1 (5 bases). The germline V gene has CDR1 DFQATT and CDR2 SNEGSKA (reference sequence). This CDR3 region has 13 residues. The CDR3 spells CSVQGATNSPLHF. DNA of the CDR3: TGCAGCGTTCAAGGGGCTACTAATTCACCCCTCCACTTT.

This clonotype was counted only a few times. The chain links TRBV5-1 to TRBJ1-2; D is unclear. The CDR3 length is 13 residues. Germline CDR1 and CDR2: SGHRS and YFSETQ. The V end lost 2 bases, the J end lost 6 bases, and 11 bases lay between the germline ends. The CDR3 nucleotides are TGCGCCAGCAGCTTCGGCCGACAAAATGGCTACACCTTC. This sequence encodes CASSFGRQNGYTF.

The chain carries TRBV5-1 and TRBJ2-5, with D unclear. This CDR3 has 14 amino acids. Germline CDR1 reads SGHRS; CDR2 reads YFSETQ. Trimming stripped 1 base from V and 1 base from J, with 8 bases between. Here the CDR3 reads CASSLSSAQETQYF. CDR3 DNA sequence: TGCGCCAGCAGCTTGAGTTCAGCCCAAGAGACCCAGTACTTC.

The rearrangement joins TRBV7-6 to TRBJ1-2, with D unclear. CDR1 and CDR2 from the germline V gene are SGHVS and FNYEAQ. The CDR3 contains 13 residues. Trimming shortened V by 0 bases and J by 2 bases, and 4 bases separated the two germline ends. The CDR3 nucleotides are TGTGCCAGCAGCTTAGCGAACAACTATGGCTACACCTTC. Translation gives CASSLANNYGYTF.

The CDR3 is CASSDFVGDNSPLHF. Written as DNA, the CDR3 is TGTGCCAGCAGTGACTTTGTCGGGGATAATTCACCCCTCCACTTT. The V call is TRBV2, the J call TRBJ1-6; D remains unclear. Trimming cost V 3 bases and J 5 bases, with 11 bases left between them. Germline CDR1 reads SNHLY; CDR2 reads FYNNEI. This CDR3 contains 15 residues.

CDR3 residues: CASSGGTYHTF. CDR3 nucleotides: TGCGCCAGCAGCGGCGGGACATACCACACCTTC. The rearrangement joins TRBV5-1 to TRBJ1-2; D is possibly TRBD1 (6 bases). The CDR3 length is 11 residues. CDR1 is SGHRS and CDR2 is YFSETQ in the germline V gene. Trimming took off 4 bases at V and 12 bases at J, with 13 bases between the two ends.

This clonotype was counted between two and nine times. The chain links TRBV7-2 to TRBJ2-3, with a weak D call TRBD2 (5 bases). Between the trimmed V and J ends, which lost 5 bases and 2 bases, there was a span of 14 bases. CDR1 and CDR2 (germline): SGHTA, FQGNSA. This CDR3 comprises 15 residues. The CDR3 DNA sequence: TGTGCCAGCAGCCCACGGACTCTCGACACAGATACGCAGTATTTT. This encodes CASSPRTLDTDTQYF.

The gene calls are TRBV20-1 and TRBJ2-1; a weak D match, TRBD1 (6 bases). CDR1 and CDR2 from the germline V gene are DFQATT and SNEGSKA (reference sequence). CDR3 length: 13 residues. Trimming cost V 3 bases and J 5 bases, with 11 bases left between them. The DNA of the CDR3 is TGCAGTGCTAGTACAGGGTTTAACAATGAGCAGTTCTTC. Amino acid sequence: CSASTGFNNEQFF.

This clonotype appeared a few times. The gene calls are TRBV12-3 or TRBV12-4 and TRBJ2-1; 7 bases line up with TRBD2. V was clipped by 7 bases and J by 7 bases; unmatched bases: 10. This CDR3 comprises 14 residues. The CDR3: CASNGGGLVNEQFF. The CDR3 nucleotides are TGTGCCAGCAATGGGGGGGGTCTTGTAAATGAGCAGTTCTTC.

This clonotype showed up many times. The chain carries TRBV12-3 or TRBV12-4 and TRBJ2-1, with D tentatively TRBD1 or TRBD2 (7 bases each). The length of the CDR3 is 14 residues. V lost 3 bases and J lost 6, with 12 bases in between. The CDR3 region has the DNA TGTGCCAGCAGTTTCCAGGGGGGGACCAATGAGCAGTTCTTC. Translation: CASSFQGGTNEQFF.

This clonotype has more than one count but fewer than ten. The CDR3 spells CASSLDTFTDTQYF. CDR3 DNA: TGTGCCAGCAGCTTAGATACATTCACAGATACGCAGTATTTT. The chain couples TRBV11-3 to TRBJ2-3; D gene uncertain. From germline, CDR1 is SGHNT and CDR2 YENEEA. The CDR3 covers 14 residues. Trimming shortened V by 0 bases and J by 2 bases, and 6 bases separated the two germline ends.